This T cell receptor beta chain was identified during a study of CD8 T cells in ankylosing spondylitis listed by TCRdb under 2017. For the study in its entirety: To find TCR variants linked to disease, the study profiled T cell receptor beta repertoires in ankylosing spondylitis patients and healthy donors. The full study cohort comprised roughly 24 ankylosing spondylitis patients and over 95 healthy donors. Peripheral blood samples were taken, and synovial fluid was additionally collected from ankylosing spondylitis patients.

Findings and caveats that apply to the study as a whole: In peripheral blood, the disease-linked clones were found at relatively low frequencies and had a CD8+ phenotype. A TCR beta motif made up of roughly eight highly homologous amino acid variants appeared to be characteristic of blood from ankylosing spondylitis patients. According to the report, matched synovial fluid samples from ankylosing spondylitis patients were significantly enriched for the disease-linked clones. Some of the motif variants had been reported before in the synovial fluid and blood of reactive arthritis patients, a finding that suggests common disease-initiation mechanisms.

The sample holds many counts of this clonotype. The antigen it binds to is not known. No much larger clonotype is one base removed from it; base qualities were not supplied. The CDR3 contains 16 residues, cysteine and phenylalanine counted. Just CDR3 DNA is preserved here, 48 bases in frame from base 1. Reading the germline V gene gives CDR1 MGHDK and CDR2 SYGVNS. The junction shows trimming of 5 bases on V and 0 bases on J, plus 17 bases between the germline ends. Instrument used: Illumina HiSeq 2500. Quantitative 5'-RACE with molecular barcodes was used to prepare TCR beta libraries. Per the source publication's procedure: A new computational method, built on a probabilistic model of VDJ rearrangement, was used to identify disease-linked TCR variants. TCRdb handled the public reads itself, with Q25 trimming in fastp and clone calling in MiXCR, and kept productive beta chains. Every CDR3 protein is listed once, alongside the most common genes and DNA of its rows. TCRdb assigned the V and J calls; the authors' analysis was not used. The sample profile shows 30,000 to 45,000 distinct CDR3 sequences; about a tenth of them were found once. 15% to 20% of the sample comes from the top ten.

The clonotype was recovered from a male donor with ankylosing spondylitis or in good health (not recorded which). Sequenced material: blood, either unsorted or a sorted T cell fraction (not recorded which). Rearrangement joined TRBV25-1 to TRBJ2-7; TRBD1 is possibly the D segment (6 matching bases). The DNA sequence reads TGTGCCAGCAGTACGCAAGGACAGTCGGCCTCCTACGAGCAGTACTTC. This encodes CASSTQGQSASYEQYF.